These 27 T cell receptor beta chains came from one sample sequenced in a study of PD-1 blockade in classical Hodgkin lymphoma. Relapse was seen in all patients after autologous stem cell transplantation, and brentuximab vedotin exposure was variable. The repertoire was sequenced with immunoSEQ multiplex PCR; TCRdb's copy has only in-frame clones and lacks some. This table has tens of thousands of clones, around 89% appearing once. The material sequenced was peripheral blood mononuclear cells (PBMCs), taken at baseline. The receptors stem from a human donor with classical Hodgkin lymphoma.

The J gene is TRBJ1-2, the V gene TRBV5-4, with unresolved D. The CDR3 is made up of 17 amino acids. CDR1 and CDR2 (germline): SGHNT, YYREEE (reference sequence). V was shortened by 4 bases and J by 6 bases, with 25 bases between the two germline ends. The CDR3 sequence is CASSRAAFPPSWDGYTF. The CDR3 DNA reads TGTGCCAGCAGCCGAGCTGCTTTTCCACCATCCTGGGATGGCTACACCTTC.

In DNA form, the CDR3 reads TGCAGCGTAAACGGGGGCGGGGGGCGGGACGAGCAGTACTTC. Its translation: CSVNGGGGRDEQYF. This chain links TRBV29-1 with TRBJ2-7; 8 bases map to TRBD2. Germline assignment: CDR1 SQVTM and CDR2 ANQGSEA. With V trimmed by 6 bases and J by 5 bases, 12 bases remained unmatched. The CDR3 contains 14 residues.

CDR3 in amino acids: CATGQTGTGGYEQYF. The CDR3 region has the DNA TGTGCCACCGGGCAAACCGGGACAGGGGGCTACGAGCAGTACTTC. V gene TRBV2 combines with J gene TRBJ2-7; 11 bases fit TRBD1. Germline V gene lookup returns CDR1 SNHLY and CDR2 FYNNEI. The junction had 11 bases not matched to a gene; V was cut back by 10 bases and J by 3 bases. CDR3 length: 15 amino acids.

The chain recombines TRBV4-2 with TRBJ2-7; 7 bases are a match to TRBD2. The CDR3 covers 14 residues. The junction had 8 bases not matched to a gene; V was cut back by 8 bases and J by 1 base. The germline CDR1 and CDR2 sequences are LGHNA and YNFKEQ. CDR3 in DNA: TGTGCCAGCGGAGTAGCGGGTTCGTCCTACGAGCAGTACTTC. It specifies CASGVAGSSYEQYF.

The rearrangement joins TRBV30 to TRBJ1-5, with 9 nucleotides matching TRBD1. Germline loops: CDR1 GTSNPN, CDR2 SVGIG (reference sequence). This CDR3 has 15 amino acids. Trimming removed 1 base from V and 10 bases from J; junction bases left unmatched: 11. The CDR3 protein is CAWSGGTGNRAPQHF. The DNA of the CDR3 is TGTGCCTGGAGTGGAGGGACAGGGAATCGGGCACCCCAGCATTTT.

The chain recombines TRBV19 with TRBJ1-6; D perhaps matches TRBD1 (6 bases). In germline, CDR1 is LNHDA, CDR2 SQIVND (reference sequence). The CDR3 has 14 residues. V lost 8 bases to trimming and J lost 7 bases, with 15 bases between them. Here the CDR3 reads CASSRDTINSPLHF. The CDR3 DNA is TGTGCCAGTTCCCGGGACACTATCAATTCACCCCTCCACTTT.

The chain combines TRBV7-6 with TRBJ2-2; TRBD2 might be the D (5 bases). V lost 6 bases and J 4 bases, leaving 15 bases between the germline ends. This CDR3 contains 15 residues. The germline CDR1 and CDR2 sequences are SGHVS and FNYEAQ. DNA of the CDR3: TGTGCCAGCAGTCTAGAGGCCGGAGGCACCGGGGAGCTGTTTTTT. As protein: CASSLEAGGTGELFF.

This chain links TRBV7-9 with TRBJ2-7, with 7 bases identical to TRBD2. The CDR3 has 14 residues. The V and J ends lost 5 bases and 3 bases, in that order; junction bases with no gene match: 7. The germline gives CDR1 SEHNR, CDR2 FQNEAQ (reference sequence). CDR3 loop: CASSPAGLVYEQYF. In nucleotides, the CDR3 is TGTGCCAGCAGCCCAGCGGGGTTAGTCTACGAGCAGTACTTC.

This chain uses TRBV2 with TRBJ1-2; D is undetermined. V was trimmed by 3 bases and J by 5 bases, leaving 10 bases between them. CDR3 length: 13 residues. The germline gives CDR1 SNHLY, CDR2 FYNNEI. The CDR3 region has the DNA TGTGCCAGCAGTGAGCAAGGGCCTTATGGCTACACCTTC. Residues: CASSEQGPYGYTF.

Here the CDR3 DNA reads TGCAGCGTTGGGGGGCAGGGCTATGGCTACACCTTC. This codes for CSVGGQGYGYTF. The chain is built from TRBV29-1 and TRBJ1-2; tentatively, D is TRBD1 (6 bases). The germline V and J ends were trimmed by 4 bases and 4 bases, with 10 bases remaining between them. The germline V gene encodes CDR1 SQVTM and CDR2 ANQGSEA. The CDR3 is 12 residues long.

This sequence joins TRBV5-4 and TRBJ1-6; D call uncertain. Trimming stripped 2 bases from V and 0 bases from J, with 12 bases between. Per germline, CDR1 SGHNT and CDR2 YYREEE (reference sequence). CDR3 size: 17 residues. In DNA, the CDR3 is TGTGCCAGCAGCTTCCTGGTGGGGAGCTCCTATAATTCACCCCTCCACTTT. Translating it yields CASSFLVGSSYNSPLHF.

The V call is TRBV7-9, the J call TRBJ2-1, with a tentative D call TRBD1 (5 bases). Germline loops: CDR1 SEHNR, CDR2 FQNEAQ (reference sequence). There are 15 residues in the CDR3. The germline V and J ends were trimmed by 0 bases and 1 base, with 7 bases remaining between them. DNA for the CDR3: TGTGCCAGCAGCTTAGCGCAGGGTTCCTACAATGAGCAGTTCTTC. Translating it yields CASSLAQGSYNEQFF.

The chain couples TRBV27 to TRBJ2-1; D is undetermined. The CDR3 consists of 13 residues. The V end lost 6 bases, the J end lost 6 bases, and 12 bases lay between the germline ends. Germline V CDR1 and CDR2: MNHEY, SMNVEV (reference sequence). This CDR3 is CASSLSTFNEQFF. As DNA, the CDR3 is TGTGCCAGCAGCCTGTCTACCTTCAATGAGCAGTTCTTC.

This clone appeared once. The gene calls are TRBV25-1 and TRBJ1-1; D is ambiguous. This CDR3 has 15 amino acids. Between the trimmed V and J ends, which lost 1 base and 4 bases, there was a span of 13 bases. Germline V gives CDR1 MGHDK, CDR2 SYGVNS. CDR3 DNA: TGTGCCAGCAGTGAATCGACATGGTTAGGCACTGAAGCTTTCTTT. This codes for CASSESTWLGTEAFF.

This chain links TRBV7-2 with TRBJ2-3, with a tentative D call TRBD1 (5 bases). Germline CDR1 is SGHTA and CDR2 is FQGNSA. The CDR3 has 12 amino acids. V was cut by 5 bases and J by 8 bases, with 11 bases left in between. CDR3 DNA sequence: TGTGCCAGCAGCCCAGGGCCGGGTACGCAGTATTTT. Translated: CASSPGPGTQYF. The entire variable domain, with the rest obtained from reference TRBV7-2 and TRBJ2-3, is as follows: GAGVSQSPSNKVTEKGKDVELRCDPISGHTALYWYRQSLGQGLEFLIYFQGNSAPDKSGLPSDRFSAERTGGSVSTLTIQRTQQEDSAVYLCASSPGPGTQYFGPGTRLTVL.

V is TRBV15 and J is TRBJ1-6; a possible D gene is TRBD1 (6 bases). The CDR3 runs 14 residues. V dropped 4 bases and J dropped 7 bases, with 11 bases sitting between them. Germline CDR1 reads LNHNV; CDR2 reads YYDKDF (reference sequence). The chain's CDR3 is CATSTGQGNSPLHF. CDR3 DNA sequence: TGTGCCACCAGCACTGGGCAGGGGAATTCACCCCTCCACTTT.

The chain carries TRBV14 and TRBJ2-1, with D unresolved. Germline V gives CDR1 SGHDN, CDR2 FVKESK. CDR3 length: 14 amino acids. V lost 2 bases to trimming and J lost 5 bases, with 10 bases between them. The CDR3 sequence is CASSQLGLNNEQFF. DNA for the CDR3: TGTGCCAGCAGCCAATTAGGCCTTAACAATGAGCAGTTCTTC.

The chain couples TRBV9 to TRBJ2-1; D unclear. CDR1 is SGDLS, CDR2 YYNGEE, per germline. Trimming took 3 bases from V and 1 from J, leaving 5 bases between them. The CDR3 runs to 13 residues. As DNA, the CDR3 is TGTGCCAGCAGCGAGGGATCCTACAATGAGCAGTTCTTC. Protein: CASSEGSYNEQFF. Full variable domain (missing parts from reference TRBV9 and TRBJ2-1): DSGVTQTPKHLITATGQRVTLRCSPRSGDLSVYWYQQSLDQGLQFLIQYYNGEERAKGNILERFSAQQFPDLHSELNLSSLELGDSALYFCASSEGSYNEQFFGPGTRLTVL.

J is TRBJ1-1 and V is TRBV9; D gene unclear. Germline-derived CDR1 and CDR2 are SGDLS and YYNGEE. V was shortened by 1 base and J by 4 bases, with 11 bases between the two germline ends. This CDR3 is 14 amino acids long. The CDR3 nucleotides read TGTGCCAGCAGCGTACTAGCAGAACCCACTGAAGCTTTCTTT. This sequence encodes CASSVLAEPTEAFF.

The CDR3 sequence is CASSTTAGSYEQYF. The DNA for the CDR3 is TGTGCCAGCAGCACGACGGCGGGGTCCTACGAGCAGTACTTC. The chain is built from TRBV5-4 and TRBJ2-7; D is possibly TRBD2 (6 bases). The CDR3 has 14 amino acids. V lost 4 bases and J 1 base, leaving 12 bases between the germline ends. Looked up from germline, CDR1 is SGHNT and CDR2 is YYREEE (reference sequence).

V gene TRBV12-2 combines with J gene TRBJ1-5. TRBV12-2 is deemed a pseudogene. The CDR3 sequence is 15 residues long. The CDR3 DNA sequence: TGTGCAAGTCTCCTCACCTTAGGCGTCAATCAGCCCCAGCATTTT. Encoded protein: CASLLTLGVNQPQHF.

The chain employs TRBV4-1 and TRBJ2-2; a possible D gene is TRBD1 (5 bases). The germline V gene encodes CDR1 MGHRA and CDR2 YSYEKL. V lost 4 bases and J lost 1, with 16 bases in between. The CDR3 extends over 17 amino acids. Written as DNA, the CDR3 is TGCGCCAGCAGCCCCAACGGAAGGGGTTGGAACACCGGGGAGCTGTTTTTT. Its protein product is CASSPNGRGWNTGELFF.

This chain links TRBV10-3 with TRBJ2-3; 8 bases agree with TRBD1. Germline V gives CDR1 ENHRY, CDR2 SYGVKD. The CDR3 spans 13 residues. With V trimmed by 3 bases and J by 5 bases, 1 base remained unmatched. The CDR3 here is CAISEQGGDTQYF. The CDR3 coding sequence is TGTGCCATCAGTGAACAGGGGGGAGATACGCAGTATTTT.

This sequence joins TRBV7-9 and TRBJ2-7; TRBD1 matches at 11 bases. V gave up 4 bases and J gave up 4 bases; unmatched junction bases: 6. This CDR3 comprises 15 residues. Germline V gene lookup returns CDR1 SEHNR and CDR2 FQNEAQ (reference sequence). The CDR3 spells CASSSPGQGVYEQYF. CDR3 nucleotide sequence: TGTGCCAGCAGCTCTCCGGGACAGGGGGTTTACGAGCAGTACTTC.

The genes are TRBV19 and TRBJ1-2; D remains ambiguous. The ends were cut back, 7 bases at V and 2 bases at J, with 14 bases in the middle. Per the germline V gene, CDR1 is LNHDA and CDR2 is SQIVND (reference sequence). The CDR3 runs 14 residues. The CDR3 DNA reads TGTGCCAGTAAAATGAGCGGGCCGAACTATGGCTACACCTTC. This encodes CASKMSGPNYGYTF.

The chain links TRBV27 to TRBJ1-5, with a tentative D call TRBD1 (6 bases). CDR1 is MNHEY and CDR2 is SMNVEV in the germline V gene (reference sequence). This CDR3 has 15 residues. The V end lost 6 bases, the J end lost 0 bases, and 12 bases lay between the germline ends. The CDR3 protein is CASSSGQLSNQPQHF. Written as DNA, the CDR3 is TGTGCCAGCAGCTCTGGACAGCTTAGCAATCAGCCCCAGCATTTT.

J is TRBJ1-1 and V is TRBV4-1; D gene unclear. The CDR3 runs to 16 residues. Between the trimmed V and J ends, which lost 3 bases and 2 bases, there was a span of 16 bases. Per germline, CDR1 MGHRA and CDR2 YSYEKL. This CDR3 reads CASSHRPGSRNTEAFF. CDR3 bases: TGCGCCAGCAGCCATCGGCCAGGTTCTCGAAACACTGAAGCTTTCTTT.